Below, 22 T cell receptor beta chains from the same sample are listed, as sequenced in a study of OX40 agonist ivuxolimab in advanced cancers. The library was obtained by the immunoSEQ multiplex PCR assay. TCRdb's version of the immuneACCESS table is confined to in-frame rearrangements and falls short of the full clone set. An unresolved V gene accounts for under half of the shortfall where checked; the remainder is of unknown origin. The sample table lists about 52,000 clones, about nine tenths of them with a count of one. The ten largest clones capture around 15% of the sample. Sequences were derived from CD4+ or CD8+ T cells sorted from blood, sampled in a trial of the OX40 agonist ivuxolimab. The source of these receptors is an adult with an advanced solid tumor such as melanoma, head and neck, liver or kidney cancer.

This chain joins TRBV5-6 and TRBJ1-5; TRBD1 matches at 7 bases. There are 14 residues in the CDR3. Germline lookup yields CDR1 SGHDT and CDR2 YYEEEE. Germline trimming cut 0 bases from V and 7 bases from J; bases unmatched to any gene: 4. CDR3 loop: CASSLGQGRQPQHF. CDR3 sequence (DNA): TGTGCCAGCAGCTTGGGACAGGGCCGACAGCCCCAGCATTTT.

The rearrangement links TRBV6-1 to TRBJ1-1, with a possible D match to TRBD1 (5 bases). The germline CDR1 and CDR2 sequences are MNHNS and SASEGT. The CDR3 spans 12 residues. The V end was cut by 5 bases, the J end by 8 bases, with 12 bases between. The CDR3 sequence: CASSFGTGEAFF. The CDR3 bases are TGTGCCAGCAGTTTCGGGACCGGCGAAGCTTTCTTT.

J is TRBJ2-1 and V is TRBV7-9; tentatively, D is TRBD2 (5 bases). Germline V gene sequence: CDR1 SEHNR, CDR2 FQNEAQ (reference sequence). Trimming took 7 bases from V and 6 from J, leaving 10 bases between them. The CDR3 sequence is 12 residues long. CDR3 amino acids: CASTPEGNEQFF. CDR3 coding DNA: TGTGCCAGCACCCCCGAGGGCAATGAGCAGTTCTTC. The full variable domain, rest sourced from reference TRBV7-9 and TRBJ2-1, is DTGVSQNPRHKITKRGQNVTFRCDPISEHNRLYWYRQTLGQGPEFLTYFQNEAQLEKSRLLSDRFSAERPKGSFSTLEIQRTEQGDSAMYLCASTPEGNEQFFGPGTRLTVL.

This chain links TRBV5-6 with TRBJ1-1; D gene ambiguous. Germline V lookup: CDR1 SGHDT, CDR2 YYEEEE. The germline V and J ends were trimmed by 4 bases and 6 bases, with 7 bases remaining between them. The CDR3 consists of 11 residues. Here the CDR3 DNA reads TGTGCCAGCAGCCAAGGGTCTGAAGCTTTCTTT. Encoded protein: CASSQGSEAFF. The full variable domain, completed using reference TRBV5-6 and TRBJ1-1, is DAGVTQSPTHLIKTRGQQVTLRCSPKSGHDTVSWYQQALGQGPQFIFQYYEEEERQRGNFPDRFSGHQFPNYSSELNVNALLLGDSALYLCASSQGSEAFFGQGTRLTVV.

This chain links TRBV7-8 with TRBJ2-5; tentative D call: TRBD1 (6 bases). This CDR3 is built from 14 residues. V was trimmed by 5 bases and J by 3 bases, leaving 13 bases between them. From germline, CDR1 is SGHVS and CDR2 FQNEAQ. The CDR3 DNA follows: TGTGCCAGCAGCAGAAACAGGGTTGAAGAGACCCAGTACTTC. Its translation: CASSRNRVEETQYF.

This clone was found once. This sequence joins TRBV7-2 and TRBJ1-6, with no clear D. The CDR3 is 18 amino acids. The V gene's germline CDR1 is SGHTA and CDR2 FQGNSA. Trimming pared 1 base from V and 0 bases from J, leaving 13 bases between. CDR3 nucleotides: TGTGCCAGCAGCTTAGAGAACAGTAGGACCTCCTATAATTCACCCCTCCACTTT. It translates to CASSLENSRTSYNSPLHF.

This rearrangement joins TRBV19 to TRBJ1-2, with D possibly matching TRBD1 (5 bases). The CDR3 has 12 residues. In germline, CDR1 is LNHDA, CDR2 SQIVND (reference sequence). V dropped 4 bases and J dropped 9 bases, with 12 bases sitting between them. The CDR3 region is CASSTDSYSYTF. The CDR3 DNA sequence: TGTGCCAGTAGTACTGACAGTTACAGCTACACCTTC. The full variable domain, rest sourced from reference TRBV19 and TRBJ1-2, is DGGITQSPKYLFRKEGQNVTLSCEQNLNHDAMYWYRQDPGQGLRLIYYSQIVNDFQKGDIAEGYSVSREKKESFPLTVTSAQKNPTAFYLCASSTDSYSYTFGSGTRLTVV.

This chain connects TRBV5-6 to TRBJ2-7; no clear D. From germline, CDR1 is SGHDT and CDR2 YYEEEE. The CDR3 contains 14 residues. V was shortened by 0 bases and J by 1 base, with 8 bases between the two germline ends. CDR3 nucleotides: TGTGCCAGCAGCTTGGGCAGCCTTTCCTACGAGCAGTACTTC. Its protein is CASSLGSLSYEQYF. Full variable domain (remainder filled in from reference TRBV5-6 and TRBJ2-7): DAGVTQSPTHLIKTRGQQVTLRCSPKSGHDTVSWYQQALGQGPQFIFQYYEEEERQRGNFPDRFSGHQFPNYSSELNVNALLLGDSALYLCASSLGSLSYEQYFGPGTRLTVT.

The chain links TRBV5-4 to TRBJ1-1, with D tentatively TRBD1 (5 bases). Trimming cost V 0 bases and J 7 bases, with 13 bases left between them. This CDR3 spans 14 amino acids. Looked up from germline, CDR1 is SGHNT and CDR2 is YYREEE (reference sequence). The CDR3 DNA is TGTGCCAGCAGCTTGGTAGGGGTAGAAGGTGAAGCTTTCTTT. This sequence encodes CASSLVGVEGEAFF.

The V and J genes are TRBV4-1 and TRBJ1-1; weak D call: TRBD1 (6 bases). V lost 4 bases, J lost 0 bases, and 15 bases lay in between. The CDR3 totals 16 residues. Germline values: CDR1 MGHRA, CDR2 YSYEKL. CDR3 region: CASSPDRGLMNTEAFF. The CDR3 DNA reads as TGCGCCAGCAGCCCAGATCGGGGGCTTATGAACACTGAAGCTTTCTTT.

J is TRBJ2-6 and V is TRBV11-2; D is unresolved. V dropped 1 base and J dropped 4 bases, with 14 bases sitting between them. The CDR3 is 17 amino acids. Germline-derived CDR1 and CDR2 are SGHAT and FQNNGV. The chain's CDR3 is CASSLGRSSFGANVLTF. Here the CDR3 DNA reads TGTGCCAGCAGCTTAGGCCGGTCTTCGTTCGGGGCCAACGTCCTGACTTTC.

The CDR3 DNA reads TGTGCCAGCAGCCAAGTCGGGGGGACCCCCAGGGGGAATGAGCAGTTCTTC. It encodes CASSQVGGTPRGNEQFF. J is TRBJ2-1 and V is TRBV4-2; either TRBD1 or TRBD2 may supply D (7 bases each). This CDR3 spans 17 amino acids. Germline CDR1 and CDR2: LGHNA and YNFKEQ. V lost 1 base to trimming and J lost 7 bases, with 20 bases between them.

The chain uses TRBV13 and TRBJ2-1; no clear D gene. Trimming left V 0 bases short and J 3 bases short, with 9 bases between. This CDR3 contains 15 residues. Germline V gene data show CDR1 as PRHDT and CDR2 as FYEKMQ (reference sequence). The CDR3 DNA is TGTGCCAGCAGCTTAGGGGACCCCAGCTACAATGAGCAGTTCTTC. The encoded protein is CASSLGDPSYNEQFF.

The V call is TRBV2, the J call TRBJ1-6; D uncertain. The CDR3 covers 12 residues. Germline values: CDR1 SNHLY, CDR2 FYNNEI. The germline V and J ends were trimmed by 8 bases and 10 bases, with 12 bases remaining between them. The CDR3: CASRGSLSPLHF. The CDR3 DNA reads as TGTGCCAGCCGAGGCAGCCTCTCACCCCTCCACTTT.

The chain employs TRBV27 and TRBJ1-1; no firm D call. The germline gives CDR1 MNHEY, CDR2 SMNVEV (reference sequence). This CDR3 is 13 amino acids long. V was cut by 5 bases and J by 5 bases, with 12 bases left in between. This chain's CDR3 is CASSIIQTTEAFF. The CDR3 coding sequence is TGTGCCAGCAGTATTATCCAAACGACTGAAGCTTTCTTT.

The chain has TRBV11-2 and TRBJ1-3; D perhaps matches TRBD1 (5 bases). Germline assignment: CDR1 SGHAT and CDR2 FQNNGV. Trimming shortened V by 1 base and J by 2 bases, and 12 bases separated the two germline ends. This CDR3 region has 16 residues. The CDR3 here is CASSLVWQGTGNTIYF. CDR3 bases: TGTGCCAGCAGCTTAGTTTGGCAGGGCACTGGAAACACCATATATTTT.

V is TRBV28 and J is TRBJ1-5, with D unresolved. The ends were cut back, 5 bases at V and 3 bases at J, with 5 bases in the middle. This CDR3 spans 12 amino acids. The germline CDR1 and CDR2 sequences are MDHEN and SYDVKM. The CDR3 sequence is CASSPDNQPQHF. CDR3 coding DNA: TGTGCCAGCAGTCCCGACAATCAGCCCCAGCATTTT.

This clone was observed once. CDR3 sequence: CASSQVPSNEQFF. CDR3 bases: TGCGCCAGCAGCCAAGTGCCCAGCAATGAGCAGTTCTTC. This chain uses TRBV4-3 with TRBJ2-1, with D uncertain. CDR3 length: 13 amino acids. Germline lookup yields CDR1 LGHNA and CDR2 YSLEER. V lost 1 base, J lost 6 bases, and 7 bases lay in between.

V gene TRBV19 combines with J gene TRBJ2-7; D is tentatively TRBD1 or TRBD2 (5 bases each). This CDR3 comprises 15 residues. The V gene lost 0 bases and the J gene lost 2 bases, with 11 bases spanning the gap. Germline assignment: CDR1 LNHDA and CDR2 SQIVND (reference sequence). For the CDR3, the DNA is TGTGCCAGTAGTATAGACGGGGACGGCCCCTACGAGCAGTACTTC. Protein product: CASSIDGDGPYEQYF.

The rearrangement uses TRBV7-9 and TRBJ2-1, with D maybe TRBD1 (5 bases). The CDR3 length is 15 residues. The germline V gene encodes CDR1 SEHNR and CDR2 FQNEAQ (reference sequence). V gave up 2 bases and J gave up 3 bases, with 11 bases separating them. The CDR3 region is CASSLMAGIYNEQFF. For the CDR3, the DNA is TGTGCCAGCAGCTTAATGGCAGGGATCTACAATGAGCAGTTCTTC.

The chain combines TRBV27 with TRBJ1-1; 9 bases agree with TRBD1. The ends lost 5 bases at V and 1 base at J; junction bases unmatched: 5. Germline loops: CDR1 MNHEY, CDR2 SMNVEV (reference sequence). CDR3 length: 15 amino acids. Here the CDR3 reads CASSPRDRANTEAFF. DNA for the CDR3: TGTGCCAGCAGTCCGCGGGACAGGGCGAACACTGAAGCTTTCTTT.

The chain links TRBV7-2 to TRBJ2-5; 7 bases are a match to TRBD1. There are 15 residues in the CDR3. The junction had 6 bases not matched to a gene; V was cut back by 4 bases and J by 1 base. CDR1 SGHTA and CDR2 FQGNSA come from the germline V gene. The CDR3: CASSYPGQPQETQYF. CDR3 sequence (DNA): TGTGCCAGCAGCTACCCGGGACAGCCCCAAGAGACCCAGTACTTC.